The 13 T cell receptor beta chains listed next were all sequenced from one sample in a study of human CD8 memory T cell subsets. Investigators built TCR beta libraries using UMI-labeled 5' RACE. Each CDR3 protein gets one entry in TCRdb, which reprocessed the 5' RACE reads and gives no DNA. This listing includes about 18,000 distinct CDR3 sequences. The sequenced material came from CD8+ T cells from PBMCs. The receptors stem from a human donor in good health.

The V and J genes are TRBV25-1 and TRBJ2-7; the D call of TRBD1 rests on TCRdb alone, since no DNA is present to check it. Per the germline V gene, CDR1 is MGHDK and CDR2 is SYGVNS. This CDR3 spans 15 amino acids. The CDR3: CASSGQGSNSYEQYF.

The chain couples TRBV4-3 to TRBJ2-1; without DNA, the TCRdb call of TRBD2 cannot be checked. This CDR3 is built from 17 residues. Germline V gene sequence: CDR1 LGHNA, CDR2 YSLEER. The CDR3 region is CASSQDQLAGVYNEQFF.

The chain uses TRBV28 and TRBJ2-7; with no DNA, the TCRdb D assignment of TRBD1 cannot be verified. CDR3 length equals 15 residues. Germline assignment: CDR1 MDHEN and CDR2 SYDVKM. Here the CDR3 reads CASSFWAGKGYEQYF.

The rearrangement joins TRBV6-5 to TRBJ2-5; checking the TCRdb D call of TRBD2 is not possible without DNA. CDR3 length: 17 amino acids. Looked up from germline, CDR1 is MNHEY and CDR2 is SVGAGI. CDR3 in amino acids: CASSYGGLAGVSETQYF.

The rearrangement uses TRBV20-1 and TRBJ2-7; checking the TCRdb D call of TRBD1 is not possible without DNA. The CDR3 has 13 residues. Germline V gene lookup returns CDR1 DFQATT and CDR2 SNEGSKA (reference sequence). CDR3 in amino acids: CSAGAILFHEQYF.

The rearrangement links TRBV10-3 to TRBJ2-7; as DNA is missing, the TRBD2 call by TCRdb cannot be tested. This CDR3 is 16 amino acids long. Germline CDR1 and CDR2: ENHRY and SYGVKD. CDR3 sequence reads: CAISEPSLNLTYEQYF.

Measured by frequency, this clonotype is medium-sized. The chain couples TRBV28 to TRBJ2-5; with no DNA, the TCRdb D assignment of TRBD1 cannot be verified. Germline values: CDR1 MDHEN, CDR2 SYDVKM. The CDR3 totals 13 residues. The CDR3 is CASSLESADRKYF.

This rearrangement joins TRBV7-9 to TRBJ2-7; the D gene TCRdb calls, TRBD1, cannot be checked with no DNA. CDR1 and CDR2 (germline): SEHNR, FQNEAQ (reference sequence). The CDR3 loop spans 16 amino acids. This chain's CDR3 is CASSLAETPLGYEQYF.

This rearrangement joins TRBV5-5 to TRBJ2-7. This CDR3 contains 13 residues. Per germline, CDR1 SGHKS and CDR2 YYEKEE (reference sequence). CDR3 sequence: CASSLDKRVEQYF. Filled out from reference TRBV5-5 and TRBJ2-7, the complete variable domain reads DAGVTQSPTHLIKTRGQQVTLRCSPISGHKSVSWYQQVLGQGPQFIFQYYEKEERGRGNFPDRFSARQFPNYSSELNVNALLLGDSALYLCASSLDKRVEQYFGPGTRLTVT.

This chain uses TRBV6-6 with TRBJ2-7; TCRdb's assignment of TRBD1 cannot be checked, as there is no DNA. CDR1 and CDR2 from the germline V gene are MNHNY and SVGAGI (reference sequence). The CDR3 length is 14 residues. CDR3 loop: CASSGGTGRNEQYF.

In terms of frequency, this clonotype is medium-sized. The J gene is TRBJ1-2, the V gene TRBV27. The CDR3 length is 15 residues. CDR1 MNHEY and CDR2 SMNVEV come from the germline V gene (reference sequence). The CDR3 sequence is CASKTLSSSNYGYTF.

The chain has TRBV29-1 and TRBJ1-4; the TCRdb call, TRBD1, lacks DNA for checking. Germline V CDR1 and CDR2: SQVTM, ANQGSEA. The CDR3 consists of 15 residues. CDR3 loop: CSVVEYRDRVEKLFF. Based on the CDR3 plus reference TRBV29-1 and TRBJ1-4, the full variable domain is SAVISQKPSRDICQRGTSLTIQCQVDSQVTMMFWYRQQPGQSLTLIATANQGSEATYESGFVIDKFPISRPNLTFSTLTVSNMSPEDSSIYLCSVVEYRDRVEKLFFGSGTQLSVL.

The chain recombines TRBV6-2 or TRBV6-3 with TRBJ2-2; the D call from TCRdb, TRBD2, cannot be confirmed without DNA. Germline assignment: CDR1 MNHEY and CDR2 SVGEGT. The CDR3 runs 20 residues. The CDR3 loop is CASSPESSGRVSQRTGELFF.